This T cell receptor beta chain was sequenced in a study of radiation and T cells in renal cell carcinoma. Study as a whole: Nephrectomy followed 15 Gy stereotactic body radiation by 4 weeks.

Assay used: immunoSEQ multiplex PCR; TCRdb lists only in-frame clones, some missing. The sample holds 70,000 to 95,000 clones; over 65% are singletons and the top ten take roughly 6.1%. In germline, CDR1 is LGHNA, CDR2 YSLEER. This CDR3 is built from 14 residues. With 0 bases removed from V and 7 bases from J, the gap between germline ends came to 9 bases. Time point noted: baseline pretreatment blood. Treatment defined: 15 Gy SBRT to primary tumor, nephrectomy 4 weeks later. V is TRBV4-3 and J is TRBJ2-2, with TRBD1 as a possible D gene (6 bases). The starting material was blood, obtained from a patient whose treatment included radiotherapy and nephrectomy. The receptor was derived from a man aged 60-69 years with renal cell carcinoma. CDR3 nucleotides: TGCGCCAGCAGCCAAGAAGGGGGAATCGGGGAGCTGTTTTTT. Translation gives CASSQEGGIGELFF.